The clone carrying this T cell receptor (beta chain) was counted a few times. Antigen specificity is unknown. The sample originates from a study of T-cell memory formation after mild COVID-19. Study results and caveats: Contracting clones localized mainly to CM and EM when CD4+ and mainly to EMRA when CD8+.

TCR alpha and TCR beta cDNA libraries with sample barcodes and UMIs came from 5'RACE using constant-segment primers. Each CDR3 protein gets one entry after TCRdb re-called the 5' RACE reads with MiXCR. The sample includes about 280,000 distinct CDR3 sequences, roughly 8.2% seen only once; the top ten take approximately 23%. The sequencing sample was made of PBMCs or a T cell subset sorted from them (not recorded which). The sequence was collected from a young man who had mild COVID-19 (a few samples of this study predate the infection). Cell type and time point are not known.

CDR3 protein: CASSYGAWGELFF. The CDR3 DNA reads as TGTGCCAGCAGTTACGGAGCCTGGGGGGAACTGTTTTTT. The rearrangement uses TRBV6-5 and TRBJ1-4, with D possibly matching TRBD1 (5 bases). The CDR3 contains 13 residues. CDR1 is MNHEY, CDR2 SVGAGI, per germline. Deletions cut 2 bases from V and 12 bases from J, with 13 bases between.